This T cell receptor beta chain originates from a study of blood T cell repertoires in COVID-19. Study information: The analysed material was cDNA or gDNA that came from T cells, B-cell-depleted T cells, or PBMCs.

As processed by the authors: Using reference gene primer amplification, nucleated cell counts were estimated. TCRdb's table, derived via immunoSEQ multiplex PCR, lists solely in-frame clones and lacks some. The DNA was the basis for D and trimming; V, J and clone size are from that table. The sample lists about 97,000 clones; roughly 80% were seen once. The origin of this receptor is a man in his sixties with active or convalescent COVID-19. The sample taken for sequencing was peripheral blood.

The CDR3 spells CASSRLAGLGEQFF. As DNA, the CDR3 is TGTGCCAGCAGTCGGCTAGCGGGCCTCGGTGAGCAGTTCTTC. V gene TRBV28 combines with J gene TRBJ2-1; 8 nucleotides align to TRBD2. Germline lookup yields CDR1 MDHEN and CDR2 SYDVKM. The CDR3 spans 14 residues. The trim removed 5 bases at V and 9 bases at J, leaving 9 bases unmatched. Complete variable domain (other parts from reference TRBV28 and TRBJ2-1): DVKVTQSSRYLVKRTGEKVFLECVQDMDHENMFWYRQDPGLGLRLIYFSYDVKMKEKGDIPEGYSVSREKKERFSLILESASTNQTSMYLCASSRLAGLGEQFFGPGTRLTVL.